The 8 T cell receptor beta chains below come from one sample, sequenced in a study of CD8+ T cells in alopecia areata. Extracted RNA was reverse transcribed, and the resulting cDNA served as sequencing template. Libraries were prepared by immunoSEQ multiplex PCR; TCRdb keeps only in-frame clonotypes and omits some of them. Among about 110,000 clones listed, approximately 63% were seen once. Sequencing used CD8+ T cells sorted from blood. Source of these receptors: a human donor in good health.

This clone was picked up a small number of times. This chain connects TRBV28 to TRBJ2-3, with 7 bases fitting TRBD1. Trimming cost V 6 bases and J 7 bases; bases outside gene matches: 4. Germline loops: CDR1 MDHEN, CDR2 SYDVKM. This CDR3 is 12 amino acids long. The CDR3 loop is CASRVRGNTQYF. The CDR3 DNA sequence: TGTGCCAGCAGGGTCAGGGGGAATACGCAGTATTTT.

This clone has only a few counts. The genes are TRBV29-1 and TRBJ2-7; D gene uncertain. This CDR3 has 13 amino acids. The germline CDR1 and CDR2 sequences are SQVTM and ANQGSEA. V was trimmed by 5 bases and J by 0 bases, leaving 11 bases between them. The CDR3, as DNA: TGCAGCGTTCATGAGGCGAACTCCTACGAGCAGTACTTC. This translates into CSVHEANSYEQYF.

This clone was recorded once. V usage is TRBV4-3 and J usage is TRBJ2-3, with D uncertain. The CDR3 runs 16 residues. CDR1 and CDR2 (germline): LGHNA, YSLEER. V was shortened by 3 bases and J by 0 bases, with 13 bases between the two germline ends. The CDR3 DNA is TGCGCCAGCAGCCATACGCGACACCCCAGCACAGATACGCAGTATTTT. Residues: CASSHTRHPSTDTQYF.

The V gene is TRBV7-8, the J gene TRBJ2-5; TRBD1 matches at 9 bases. The CDR3 runs to 14 residues. Germline loops: CDR1 SGHVS, CDR2 FQNEAQ. Unmatched junction bases numbered 6, after V lost 5 bases and J lost 5 bases. CDR3 sequence reads: CASSNRGREETQYF. The CDR3 coding sequence is TGTGCCAGCAGCAACAGGGGGCGGGAGGAGACCCAGTACTTC.

Notes on this clone: Different DNA sequences within this sample yield the same CDR3. The V gene is TRBV13, the J gene TRBJ2-3; no reliable D call. This CDR3 has 12 residues. Per germline, CDR1 PRHDT and CDR2 FYEKMQ (reference sequence). The germline V and J ends were trimmed by 4 bases and 0 bases, with 2 bases remaining between them. The CDR3 reads CASSSSTDTQYF. DNA for the CDR3: TGTGCCAGCAGCTCCAGCACAGATACGCAGTATTTT.

The chain is built from TRBV6-5 and TRBJ2-1; tentatively, D is TRBD2 (7 bases). CDR1 and CDR2 (germline): MNHEY, SVGAGI. This CDR3 comprises 13 residues. Deletions cut 5 bases from V and 6 bases from J, with 11 bases between. CDR3 sequence (DNA): TGTGCCAGCAGTGTGGGGGGGCGCAATGAGCAGTTCTTC. This sequence encodes CASSVGGRNEQFF.

This clone was detected many times. The CDR3 DNA reads TGTGCCAGCAGCTTGGAGACAGGCTATGGCTACACCTTC. Residues: CASSLETGYGYTF. The rearrangement links TRBV5-4 to TRBJ1-2; D is perhaps TRBD1 (6 bases). With 0 bases removed from V and 4 bases from J, the gap between germline ends came to 7 bases. There are 13 residues in the CDR3. Germline values: CDR1 SGHNT, CDR2 YYREEE (reference sequence).

The CDR3 loop reads CASSQEFPRLASPHTGELFF. DNA of the CDR3: TGCGCCAGCAGCCAAGAGTTTCCGAGACTAGCATCCCCTCACACCGGGGAGCTGTTTTTT. The V and J genes are TRBV4-3 and TRBJ2-2; 7 nucleotides match TRBD2. CDR1 and CDR2 (germline): LGHNA, YSLEER. The CDR3 consists of 20 residues. V lost 0 bases to trimming and J lost 3 bases; unmatched junction nucleotides: 16.